This T cell receptor beta chain was identified in a study of OX40 agonist ivuxolimab in advanced cancers. Describing the broader study: The costimulatory receptor OX40 (CD134) was targeted by ivuxolimab, a fully human IgG2 agonistic monoclonal antibody. Intravenous ivuxolimab was administered to patients every 2 weeks at six dose levels: 0.01, 0.1, 0.3, 1.5, 3 and 10 mg/kg. Of the approximately 54 dose-escalation patients, hepatocellular carcinoma was present in 19, melanoma in around 15, renal cell carcinoma in 9 and head and neck cancer in 9. The dose-escalation cohort was roughly 87% male with a mean age of about 60 years, ranging from roughly 20 to 85. Prior anti-PD-1, anti-PD-L1 or anti-CTLA-4 therapy was permitted, and about two fifths of dose-escalation patients had received checkpoint inhibitors. Partial responses occurred in three dose-escalation patients: two with cutaneous melanoma and one with hepatocellular carcinoma. Peripheral TCRbeta sequencing was intended to test whether TCR sequence diversity was altered and clonal T-cell expansion was caused by ivuxolimab. The paper covers the monotherapy dose-escalation part of the phase I ivuxolimab trial, which included N of about 50 patients.

Patients with autoimmune disease history or receiving systemic immunosuppression were excluded from the trial. Peripheral blood for TCR sequencing was drawn from every dose cohort at baseline, at cycle 4 day 1 and at cycle 7 day 1. Samples were obtained from an open-label, multicenter, first-in-human phase I dose-escalation trial of ivuxolimab. The trial enrolled adults with locally advanced or metastatic head and neck squamous cell, hepatocellular, melanoma or renal cell carcinoma. CD4+ and CD8+ T cells were sorted separately from peripheral blood before TCR sequencing. This clone appeared a few times. Its specific antigen is unknown. Base-call qualities are not available, and no considerably larger clone is one nucleotide away. The junction shows trimming of 5 bases on V and 8 bases on J, and the gene matches do not reach 15 bases of it. Counted from cysteine to phenylalanine, this CDR3 has 16 amino acids. The retained sequence is limited to the CDR3, 48 bases, with the frame set at the first base. For CDR1 and CDR2, the germline V gene (reference sequence) lists PRHDT and FYEKMQ.

Overall results and qualifications from the work: At doses of 0.1 to 3.0 mg/kg, clonal expansion of both CD4+ and CD8+ blood T cells was observed from baseline to week 6. Low levels of normalized T-cell clonal expansion were also seen in some patients who did not respond. Antigen specificity was not determined for the clonally expanded peripheral T cells. In the 0.1-3.0 mg/kg groups, partial responders were among the patients with the lowest normalized peripheral clonal expansion, particularly in CD8+ T cells. After ivuxolimab, expanded clones were on average more numerous among CD8+ T cells than among CD4+ T cells.

Genomic DNA was isolated from the sorted cells so that the TCRbeta CDR3 region could be sequenced. The immunoSEQ Assay was used to sequence the TCRbeta CDR3 regions. Drawn from immuneACCESS, this table holds only the in-frame rearrangements with V and J called that TCRdb kept. Clones are partly lost; checked studies trace under half to an unresolved V gene and leave the rest unexplained. This sample has roughly 100,000 clones in its table, and over 85% of those were observed once. 0.79% of the sample comes from the top ten. This TCR was recovered from an adult with an advanced solid tumor such as melanoma, head and neck, liver or kidney cancer. The chain uses TRBV13 and TRBJ2-4; the junction holds 7 bases that match TRBD2. The sequences come from CD4+ or CD8+ T cells sorted from blood, collected in a trial of the OX40 agonist ivuxolimab. The CDR3 region reads CASSPQRGSGIYIQYF. The bases are TGTGCCAGCAGCCCCCAGCGCGGGAGCGGGATCTACATTCAGTACTTC.